Below are 24 T cell receptor beta chains sequenced from a single sample in a study of shared clonotypes between healthy human individuals. TCRdb's copy holds only in-frame clones and misses some; the assay was immunoSEQ multiplex PCR. The table shows 2 million or so clones, with roughly 94% occurring only once. Positively selected for CCR7, the CD45RO-negative cells used as naive CD8 cells excluded terminally differentiated effector memory CD45RA+ cells. Sequenced input: naive CD8+ T cells sorted from blood. The receptors were sampled from a man aged 18 to 29 in good health.

The rearrangement joins TRBV28 to TRBJ2-7, with unresolved D. Germline-derived CDR1 and CDR2 are MDHEN and SYDVKM. Trimming pared 4 bases from V and 4 bases from J, leaving 14 bases between. This CDR3 spans 14 amino acids. The CDR3 loop is CASSSDPRDYEQYF. The CDR3 coding sequence is TGTGCCAGCAGTTCAGACCCCCGAGATTACGAGCAGTACTTC.

The gene calls are TRBV13 and TRBJ2-5; weak D call: TRBD2 (6 bases). V was shortened by 2 bases and J by 4 bases, with 14 bases between the two germline ends. CDR3 size: 15 residues. The germline V gene encodes CDR1 PRHDT and CDR2 FYEKMQ (reference sequence). In nucleotides, the CDR3 is TGTGCCAGCAGCTTACCGGGACTTGGAGGAGAGACCCAGTACTTC. The encoded protein is CASSLPGLGGETQYF.

The J gene is TRBJ1-2, the V gene TRBV21-1. TRBV21-1 is assigned pseudogene status. This CDR3 spans 12 amino acids. The CDR3: CASSKAGVGYTF. The DNA of the CDR3 is TGTGCCAGCAGCAAAGCCGGGGTCGGCTACACCTTC.

The J gene is TRBJ2-7, the V gene TRBV30; tentative D call: TRBD1 (6 bases). Trimming cost V 4 bases and J 6 bases, with 13 bases left between them. This CDR3 comprises 12 residues. Germline CDR1 and CDR2: GTSNPN and SVGIG (reference sequence). This CDR3 reads CAWNTGLGEQYF. In nucleotides, the CDR3 is TGTGCCTGGAACACAGGGCTCGGCGAGCAGTACTTC.

The V call is TRBV2, the J call TRBJ2-1; D unclear. The V gene's germline CDR1 is SNHLY and CDR2 FYNNEI. The CDR3 is 12 residues long. Trimming left V 3 bases short and J 8 bases short, with 8 bases between. The CDR3 protein is CASSDTVHEQFF. As DNA, the CDR3 is TGTGCCAGCAGTGATACAGTCCATGAGCAGTTCTTC.

J is TRBJ2-1 and V is TRBV7-9; D is perhaps TRBD1 (5 bases). Trimming removed 4 bases from V and 2 bases from J, with 15 bases in between. The germline V gene has CDR1 SEHNR and CDR2 FQNEAQ (reference sequence). The CDR3 is 16 amino acids. The CDR3 reads CASSSPAGPTYNEQFF. For the CDR3, the DNA is TGTGCCAGCAGCTCCCCCGCAGGGCCAACCTACAATGAGCAGTTCTTC.

In its sample, this clone was seen once. This rearrangement joins TRBV19 to TRBJ2-7, with TRBD2 as a possible D gene (5 bases). The CDR3 length is 11 residues. Trimming removed 10 bases at V and 5 bases at J, with 12 bases between. Per germline, CDR1 LNHDA and CDR2 SQIVND (reference sequence). CDR3 in amino acids: CATGRGNEQYF. The DNA for the CDR3 is TGTGCCACCGGCCGGGGTAACGAGCAGTACTTC.

The rearrangement joins TRBV2 to TRBJ1-2; 9 bases line up with TRBD1. The ends lost 4 bases at V and 5 bases at J; junction bases unmatched: 8. This CDR3 contains 15 residues. Germline CDR1 and CDR2: SNHLY and FYNNEI. The CDR3 is CASSGDRADFYGYTF. The CDR3 coding sequence is TGTGCCAGCAGTGGGGACAGGGCCGACTTTTATGGCTACACCTTC.

The V gene is TRBV11-3, the J gene TRBJ2-1; 9 bases are a match to TRBD2. The junction had 10 bases not matched to a gene; V was cut back by 5 bases and J by 5 bases. The CDR3 runs 16 residues. The germline CDR1 and CDR2 sequences are SGHNT and YENEEA. CDR3 DNA: TGTGCCAGCAGCCCGGCCTCTAGCGGGATACACAATGAGCAGTTCTTC. Its translation: CASSPASSGIHNEQFF.

The chain carries TRBV5-4 and TRBJ2-7; 7 nucleotides agree with TRBD1. J was trimmed by 1 base and V by 4 bases; bases with no gene match: 5. In germline, CDR1 is SGHNT, CDR2 YYREEE (reference sequence). The CDR3 totals 14 residues. In nucleotides, the CDR3 is TGTGCCAGCAGCGTGGACAGGTCGTCCTACGAGCAGTACTTC. Protein: CASSVDRSSYEQYF.

For the CDR3, the DNA is TGTGCCAGCAGCCTCTCCGGGACATCTGCCTACGAGCAGTACTTC. The encoded protein is CASSLSGTSAYEQYF. V is TRBV7-6 and J is TRBJ2-7; possibly TRBD1 for D (6 bases). The germline V gene encodes CDR1 SGHVS and CDR2 FNYEAQ. Trimming left V 5 bases short and J 2 bases short, with 16 bases between. The CDR3 is made up of 15 amino acids.

The genes are TRBV5-1 and TRBJ1-2; 9 nucleotides match TRBD1. The CDR3 is 15 amino acids. From germline, CDR1 is SGHRS and CDR2 YFSETQ. Germline trimming cut 1 base from V and 3 bases from J; bases unmatched to any gene: 4. CDR3 sequence (DNA): TGCGCCAGCAGCTTGTACAGGGGGCACGACTATGGCTACACCTTC. It yields the protein CASSLYRGHDYGYTF.

This chain connects TRBV7-9 to TRBJ1-1, with 7 positions matching TRBD1. The CDR3 length is 14 residues. The V gene end was trimmed by 7 bases and the J gene end by 1 base; junction bases not matched to a gene: 6. Germline values: CDR1 SEHNR, CDR2 FQNEAQ (reference sequence). CDR3 region: CASTLGQANTEAFF. The CDR3 nucleotides are TGTGCCAGCACCCTTGGACAGGCGAACACTGAAGCTTTCTTT.

This clone was recorded once. The CDR3 DNA follows: TGTGCCAGCACTGAGGACAGGGACTACGAGCAGTACTTC. Translating gives CASTEDRDYEQYF. This chain links TRBV7-9 with TRBJ2-7, with 8 bases aligning to TRBD1. V shed 7 bases, J shed 3 bases, and the junction held 5 bases outside the gene matches. CDR1 is SEHNR and CDR2 is FQNEAQ in the germline V gene (reference sequence). This CDR3 spans 13 amino acids.

Comments on this clone: Other DNA variants within this sample encode the same CDR3. The V call is TRBV10-1, the J call TRBJ2-7, with D unresolved. Per germline, CDR1 WNHNN and CDR2 SYGVQD (reference sequence). CDR3 length equals 14 residues. The germline V and J ends were trimmed by 0 bases and 0 bases, with 6 bases remaining between them. As DNA, the CDR3 is TGCGCCAGCAGTGAGTCCCCGAGCTCCTACGAGCAGTACTTC. This sequence encodes CASSESPSSYEQYF.

The chain recombines TRBV19 with TRBJ1-2, with D unresolved. V dropped 11 bases and J dropped 6 bases, with 10 bases sitting between them. The CDR3 runs 10 residues. Germline values: CDR1 LNHDA, CDR2 SQIVND (reference sequence). CDR3 DNA sequence: TGTGCCGCGGGGATGGATGGCTACACCTTC. It yields the protein CAAGMDGYTF.

Worth noting for this clone: The same CDR3 is also encoded by other DNA sequences in this sample. The chain has TRBV27 and TRBJ2-7, with D possibly called TRBD1 or TRBD2 (5 bases each). V shed 3 bases and J shed 4 bases, with 13 bases lying between them. The germline gives CDR1 MNHEY, CDR2 SMNVEV (reference sequence). The CDR3 is 14 amino acids. CDR3 amino acids: CASSFSLGVYEQYF. For the CDR3, the DNA is TGTGCCAGCAGTTTTAGTTTGGGGGTATACGAGCAGTACTTC.

The chain carries TRBV30 and TRBJ2-1; 10 nucleotides match TRBD2. The CDR3 is 15 amino acids. With V trimmed by 4 bases and J by 5 bases, 8 bases remained unmatched. CDR1 is GTSNPN and CDR2 is SVGIG in the germline V gene (reference sequence). The CDR3 region has the DNA TGTGCCTGGATCTTGTCAGCGGGAGGGAACAATGAGCAGTTCTTC. It encodes CAWILSAGGNNEQFF.

The chain recombines TRBV27 with TRBJ2-1, with D possibly matching TRBD1 (7 bases). Germline values: CDR1 MNHEY, CDR2 SMNVEV (reference sequence). The length of the CDR3 is 16 residues. Trimming stripped 3 bases from V and 5 bases from J, with 17 bases between. The CDR3 region is CASSFGGTVGHNEQFF. Written as DNA, the CDR3 is TGTGCCAGCAGTTTTGGCGGGACAGTGGGCCACAATGAGCAGTTCTTC.

The chain joins TRBV7-2 to TRBJ2-7; 9 nucleotides agree with TRBD1. J gave up 3 bases and V 1 base, and 7 bases lay outside the gene matches. The CDR3 runs 16 residues. Germline V lookup: CDR1 SGHTA, CDR2 FQGNSA. The CDR3 DNA follows: TGTGCCAGCAGCTTAGGGTCGGGACAGGGTTACTACGAGCAGTACTTC. Its protein product is CASSLGSGQGYYEQYF.

V usage is TRBV4-1 and J usage is TRBJ2-1; D may be TRBD1 (6 bases). CDR3 size: 14 residues. The germline CDR1 and CDR2 sequences are MGHRA and YSYEKL. Trimming removed 2 bases at V and 4 bases at J, with 9 bases between. DNA of the CDR3: TGCGCCAGCAGCCAAAGCCAGGGGTACAATGAGCAGTTCTTC. Its protein product is CASSQSQGYNEQFF.

V and J are TRBV30 and TRBJ2-5; D unclear. CDR3 length: 13 amino acids. Germline V gene data show CDR1 as GTSNPN and CDR2 as SVGIG (reference sequence). Trimming stripped 6 bases from V and 0 bases from J, with 11 bases between. The CDR3 DNA is TGTGCCTGTGCCCCGGGTAACCAAGAGACCCAGTACTTC. It specifies CACAPGNQETQYF.

V is TRBV4-3 and J is TRBJ2-7; 9 bases align to TRBD1. This CDR3 region has 16 residues. V lost 0 bases, J lost 5 bases, and 8 bases stayed unmatched. Germline V lookup: CDR1 LGHNA, CDR2 YSLEER. In DNA, the CDR3 is TGCGCCAGCAGCCAAGATCGGACAGGGGCAACGAACGAGCAGTACTTC. It specifies CASSQDRTGATNEQYF.

The chain recombines TRBV6-5 with TRBJ1-1; D remains ambiguous. The V and J ends lost 10 bases and 6 bases respectively, with 12 bases between them. Per germline, CDR1 MNHEY and CDR2 SVGAGI. The CDR3 is made up of 11 amino acids. The CDR3 sequence is CATFQGPEAFF. Written as DNA, the CDR3 is TGTGCCACCTTCCAAGGGCCTGAAGCTTTCTTT.